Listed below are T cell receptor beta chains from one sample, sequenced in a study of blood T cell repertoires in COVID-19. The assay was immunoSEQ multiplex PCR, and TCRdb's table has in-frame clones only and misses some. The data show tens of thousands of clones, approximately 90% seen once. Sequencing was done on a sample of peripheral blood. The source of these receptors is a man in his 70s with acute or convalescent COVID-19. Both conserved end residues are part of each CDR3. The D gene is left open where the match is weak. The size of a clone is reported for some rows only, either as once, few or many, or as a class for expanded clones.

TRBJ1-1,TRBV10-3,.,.,CAISEARANTEAFF,TGTGCCATCAGTGAAGCGCGGGCGAACACTGAAGCTTTCTTT
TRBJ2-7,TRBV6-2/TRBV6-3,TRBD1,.,CASSDGDRSSYEQYF,TGTGCCAGCAGTGATGGGGACAGGAGCTCCTACGAGCAGTACTTC
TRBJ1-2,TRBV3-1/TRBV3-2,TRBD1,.,CASSQLAGGGGYTF,TGTGCCAGCAGCCAATTGGCAGGGGGCGGGGGCTACACCTTC
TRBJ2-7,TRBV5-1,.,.,CASSLVPLSYEQYF,TGCGCCAGCAGCTTGGTGCCACTCTCCTACGAGCAGTACTTC
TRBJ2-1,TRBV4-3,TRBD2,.,CASSQEGYGGNEQFF,TGCGCCAGCAGCCAAGAAGGGTACGGGGGGAATGAGCAGTTCTTC
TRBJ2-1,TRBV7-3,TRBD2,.,CASSLAGARNEQFF,TGTGCCAGCAGCTTAGCGGGAGCCCGGAATGAGCAGTTCTTC
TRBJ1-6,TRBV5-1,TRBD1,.,CASSPLPTGVGSPLHF,TGCGCCAGCAGCCCGTTACCAACAGGGGTGGGTTCACCCCTCCACTTT
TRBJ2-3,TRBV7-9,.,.,CASSWPRTDSTDTQYF,TGTGCCAGCAGCTGGCCTCGGACAGATAGCACAGATACGCAGTATTTT
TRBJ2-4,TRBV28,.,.,CASSSVGGGTYIQYF,TGTGCCAGCAGTTCCGTAGGGGGGGGTACTTACATTCAGTACTTC
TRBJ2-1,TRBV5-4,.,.,CASSPRDYNEQFF,TGTGCCAGCAGCCCTCGGGACTACAATGAGCAGTTCTTC
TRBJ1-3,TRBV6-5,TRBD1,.,CASSSQGAGGNTIYF,TGTGCCAGCAGTTCACAGGGGGCTGGTGGAAACACCATATATTTT
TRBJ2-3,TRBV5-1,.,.,CASSLDSGQGDTQYF,TGCGCCAGCAGCTTGGACAGCGGGCAAGGAGATACGCAGTATTTT
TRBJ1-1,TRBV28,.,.,CASCAVLKENTEAFF,TGTGCCAGCTGTGCGGTTCTTAAAGAGAACACTGAAGCTTTCTTT
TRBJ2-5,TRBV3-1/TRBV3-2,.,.,CASSQLSETQYF,TGTGCCAGCAGCCAACTCTCCGAGACCCAGTACTTC
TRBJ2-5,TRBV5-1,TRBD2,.,CASSLEGSGSLGTQYF,TGCGCCAGCAGCTTAGAGGGTAGCGGGAGCCTCGGGACCCAGTACTTC
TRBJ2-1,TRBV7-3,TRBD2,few,CASSLVFASGNNEQFF,TGTGCCAGCAGCTTAGTTTTTGCTAGCGGAAACAATGAGCAGTTCTTC
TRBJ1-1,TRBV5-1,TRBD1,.,CASSATQGTNTEAFF,TGCGCCAGCAGCGCAACACAGGGGACGAACACTGAAGCTTTCTTT
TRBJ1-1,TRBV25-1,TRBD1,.,CASSRTGRNTEAFF,TGTGCCAGCAGTAGGACAGGGAGGAACACTGAAGCTTTCTTT
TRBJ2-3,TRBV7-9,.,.,CASSLSVGDDTQYF,TGTGCCAGCAGCTTATCGGTCGGGGATGATACGCAGTATTTT
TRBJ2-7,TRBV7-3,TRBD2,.,CASGLVPYEQYF,TGTGCCAGCGGACTAGTCCCCTACGAGCAGTACTTC
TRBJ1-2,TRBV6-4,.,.,CASSVGQNLPLLAF,TGTGCCAGCAGTGTTGGGCAGAACTTACCCCTTCTCGCCTTC
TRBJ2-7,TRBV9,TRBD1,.,CASARGTGASGTPEQYF,TGTGCCAGCGCCAGGGGGACAGGGGCGTCTGGTACACCCGAGCAGTACTTC
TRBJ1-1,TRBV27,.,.,CASNAARGIETEAFF,TGTGCCAGCAACGCGGCCAGGGGTATAGAGACTGAAGCTTTCTTT
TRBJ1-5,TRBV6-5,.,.,CASSYELNQPQHF,TGTGCCAGCAGTTATGAGCTAAATCAGCCCCAGCATTTT
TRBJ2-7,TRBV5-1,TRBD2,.,CASSLEPSGRAMSEQYF,TGCGCCAGCAGCTTGGAGCCTAGCGGGAGGGCCATGAGCGAGCAGTACTTC
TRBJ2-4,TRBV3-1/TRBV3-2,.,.,CASSQDLSRALAKNIQYF,TGTGCCAGCAGCCAAGATTTAAGCAGGGCGCTAGCCAAAAACATTCAGTACTTC